A single sample is the source of the 8 T cell receptor beta chains below, sequenced in a study of blood T cell repertoires in COVID-19. Clones were sequenced by immunoSEQ multiplex PCR, and TCRdb holds only the in-frame ones, with some missing. The table shows 220,000 or so clones, with around 86% occurring only once. Sample: peripheral blood. These receptors came from an elderly woman with COVID-19, enrolled during active disease.

The chain couples TRBV6-6 to TRBJ2-7, with 9 bases that match TRBD1. Looked up from germline, CDR1 is MNHNY and CDR2 is SVGAGI (reference sequence). The CDR3 sequence is 15 residues long. J gave up 3 bases and V 3 bases, and 6 bases lay outside the gene matches. This CDR3 is CASSYGWTGDYEQYF. In DNA, the CDR3 is TGTGCCAGCAGTTATGGCTGGACAGGGGACTACGAGCAGTACTTC.

V usage is TRBV5-6 and J usage is TRBJ1-4; weak D call: TRBD1 (5 bases). This CDR3 spans 17 amino acids. V dropped 1 base and J dropped 1 base, with 14 bases sitting between them. The germline V gene encodes CDR1 SGHDT and CDR2 YYEEEE. The DNA of the CDR3 is TGTGCCAGCAGCTTGTTTGGGGGGAGGAAAACTAATGAAAAACTGTTTTTT. This encodes CASSLFGGRKTNEKLFF.

CDR3 region: CASSQILQGADYGYTF. The CDR3 DNA reads TGTGCCAGCAGTCAAATTCTCCAGGGGGCGGACTATGGCTACACCTTC. The chain is built from TRBV5-4 and TRBJ1-2; 8 bases align to TRBD1. CDR1 is SGHNT and CDR2 is YYREEE in the germline V gene (reference sequence). The CDR3 runs 16 residues. The trim removed 5 bases at V and 3 bases at J, leaving 12 bases unmatched.

This clone was seen a handful of times. The CDR3 sequence is CASSTPGLAGPEQFF. The CDR3 DNA reads TGTGCCAGCAGTACTCCGGGACTAGCGGGGCCTGAGCAGTTCTTC. The rearrangement joins TRBV6-6 to TRBJ2-1; 13 bases are a match to TRBD2. From germline, CDR1 is MNHNY and CDR2 SVGAGI (reference sequence). The trim removed 5 bases at V and 9 bases at J, leaving 7 bases unmatched. The CDR3 extends over 15 amino acids.

This chain links TRBV27 with TRBJ2-2; D ambiguous. Germline-derived CDR1 and CDR2 are MNHEY and SMNVEV (reference sequence). Trimming pared 3 bases from V and 6 bases from J, leaving 5 bases between. This CDR3 is built from 12 residues. The CDR3 here is CASSFYSGELFF. The CDR3 region has the DNA TGTGCCAGCAGTTTCTACTCCGGGGAGCTGTTTTTT.

The V and J genes are TRBV9 and TRBJ1-2, with 8 bases lining up with TRBD1. Germline loops: CDR1 SGDLS, CDR2 YYNGEE. The CDR3 contains 15 residues. V gave up 3 bases and J gave up 8 bases; unmatched junction bases: 12. CDR3 loop: CASSGPQGQERGYTF. CDR3 DNA: TGTGCCAGCAGCGGGCCCCAGGGACAGGAAAGAGGCTACACCTTC. The full variable domain, completed using reference TRBV9 and TRBJ1-2, is DSGVTQTPKHLITATGQRVTLRCSPRSGDLSVYWYQQSLDQGLQFLIQYYNGEERAKGNILERFSAQQFPDLHSELNLSSLELGDSALYFCASSGPQGQERGYTFGSGTRLTVV.

V usage is TRBV5-6 and J usage is TRBJ2-1; weak D call: TRBD2 (6 bases). The V end was cut by 4 bases, the J end by 8 bases, with 13 bases between. The germline V gene has CDR1 SGHDT and CDR2 YYEEEE. The CDR3 is made up of 13 amino acids. CDR3: CASSLPASDEQFF. CDR3 sequence (DNA): TGTGCCAGCAGCCTGCCGGCTAGCGATGAGCAGTTCTTC.

The chain recombines TRBV18 with TRBJ2-1; D possibly corresponds to TRBD2 (6 bases). Trimming left V 4 bases short and J 7 bases short, with 17 bases between. Germline values: CDR1 KGHSH, CDR2 LQKENI. The CDR3 covers 15 residues. The chain's CDR3 is CASSRDLNSGNEQFF. The CDR3 nucleotides read TGTGCCAGCTCACGCGACCTTAATAGCGGTAATGAGCAGTTCTTC.